The rows below give T cell receptor beta chains drawn from one sample of a study of cytomegalovirus exposure and HLA in healthy donors. Repertoires were generated with immunoSEQ multiplex PCR, while TCRdb's copy carries only in-frame clones and drops some. The sample has 160,000 or so clones, just under 80% seen once. Sequencing input: PBMCs. The receptor set was obtained from a man between 18 and 35 years old in good health and CMV-seropositive. Both conserved end residues are trimmed from each CDR3.

v_gene | CDR3aa
TRBV5-6 | ASSGQSYEQY
TRBV6-5 | ASSYQDRSKTQY
TRBV12-2 | ASLHLWHLPPYEQY
TRBV5-8 | ASSLRGPKNIQY
TRBV9 | ASSRPGQGYGYT
TRBV27 | ASSDLIAGGAETQY
TRBV20-1 | SAMRDTEAF
TRBV6-5 | ASSYSSGGPYNEQF
TRBV5-1 | ASSMGRDTGELF
TRBV7-2 | ASSFGRAGGGNEQF
TRBV11-3 | ASSLEGRSYEQY
TRBV19 | ASSPLPQGTDTQY
TRBV7-2 | ASSLYRGEQY
TRBV11-3 | ASSQGQGEEQF
TRBV27 | ASLLAANTGELF
TRBV28 | ASSLRNYGYT
TRBV4-1 | ASSHWDREYEQY
TRBV5-1 | ASSPRTGPDGELF
TRBV11-3 | ASSSPGLAAEQY
TRBV5-1 | ASSKGQGVGNTEAF
TRBV7-2 | ASSLVARAH
TRBV15 | ATSRAAGLATEAF
TRBV9 | ASSVGGGLNYGYT
TRBV28 | ASSFRGTYSNQPQH
TRBV19 | ASNPGGTNEKLF
TRBV11-2 | ASSPTGAKDHTEAF
TRBV7-2 | ASSLVGRSYEQY
TRBV30 | AWSPGTRVPYEQY
TRBV6-1 | ASRPGQGPNEQF
TRBV7-9 | ASRESGLSTEAF
TRBV27 | ASSLPNRDGYT
TRBV9 | ASSPRTGLRGYT
TRBV4-1 | ASSQGQIGGANVLT
TRBV30 | AWDQGLNTEAF
TRBV19 | ASSPPYGANVLT
TRBV7-2 | ASSLVLGGARGQPQH
TRBV5-1 | ASSGGLMEGEQY
TRBV27 | ASSWSGSWDEQF
TRBV6-5 | ASSSGTGELF
TRBV27 | ASSLLTGYEQY
TRBV6-6 | ASSYGVRAGELF
TRBV10-3 | ATKQGPRQGPYSNQPQH
TRBV27 | ASSRKGRDSNQPQH
TRBV2 | ASSDSWTAPNEQF
TRBV7-8 | ASSARGKSTEAF
TRBV29-1 | SVSGGRGKAGANVLT
TRBV6-4 | ASSEQGAGTGELF
TRBV7-9 | ASSLGGPGAEQY